The entry that follows covers one TCR beta chain sequence. Measured with immunoSEQ multiplex PCR; TCRdb has only the in-frame clones, and not every one. The sample consists of about 63,000 clones, 89% of them appearing once. The germline CDR1 and CDR2 sequences are MDHEN and SYDVKM. Trimming took off 4 bases at V and 4 bases at J, with 12 bases between the two ends. The CDR3 covers 14 residues. The data belong to a study of cytomegalovirus exposure and HLA in healthy donors. Material for sequencing was PBMCs. The TCR was taken from a woman under 30 in good health and CMV-seronegative. The chain couples TRBV28 to TRBJ2-3; D is possibly TRBD2 (7 bases). The CDR3 region is CASSYGGASDTQYF. Here the CDR3 DNA reads TGTGCCAGCAGTTATGGGGGGGCCTCAGATACGCAGTATTTT.